This T cell receptor beta chain was captured by sequencing in a study of CD8 T cells in Susac syndrome. This CDR3 comprises 14 residues. V shed 4 bases and J 5 bases; nucleotides not matched to a gene: 6. The germline V gene has CDR1 KGHDR and CDR2 SFDVKD. Study-level results: By the study's own acknowledgment, its TCR sequencing and HLA analysis included relatively few individuals.

As to this clonotype: The antigen remains unidentified.

It was with random hexamers that roughly 0.5 to 1 ug RNA was reverse transcribed. By means of immunoSEQ multiplex PCR, TCR beta CDR3 spanning 54 Vbeta and 13 Jbeta underwent amplification. TCRdb recomputed calls from the immunoSEQ multiplex PCR reads with MiXCR, one row per CDR3 protein. Among roughly 180,000 distinct CDR3 sequences listed, around 93% were seen once. TCR beta from blood CD8+ and CD4+ T cells was sequenced. Those who served as multiple sclerosis controls were treatment-naive patients with stable or active relapsing-remitting disease. The J gene is TRBJ1-2, the V gene TRBV24-1; TRBD1 matches at 7 bases. The sequencing sample was made of CD4+ T cells from PBMCs. The TCR originated in a human donor with multiple sclerosis. The DNA for the CDR3 is TGTGCCACCAGTGACCAGACAGGGACATATGGCTACACCTTC. Residues: CATSDQTGTYGYTF.